This is a list of T cell receptor beta chains from one sample in a study of T cell responses to AZD1222 COVID-19 vaccine. Using immunoSEQ multiplex PCR, the repertoire was profiled, and TCRdb retains in-frame clones only, with some absent. The sample lists more than 100,000 clones, 80% to 90% occurring once. The sequencing used peripheral blood, collected on day 0 of AZD1222 vaccination. The receptors shown here come from an adult in good health. CDR3s include the opening cysteine and the closing phenylalanine or tryptophan. The order of the fields is D gene, V gene, clone size, J gene, CDR3 protein, CDR3 DNA. D genes are given only for firm matches. Clone size, where shown, is once, few, many, or a class for clones that have expanded.

d_call: TRBD1
v_call: TRBV5-4
clone_size: few
j_call: TRBJ2-1
cdr3_aa: CASSLDLDRSSYNEQFF
cdr3_nt: TGTGCCAGCAGCTTGGACCTGGACAGGTCTTCCTACAATGAGCAGTTCTTC

d_call: .
v_call: TRBV7-2
clone_size: few
j_call: TRBJ1-2
cdr3_aa: CASSSPTQGSYGYGYTF
cdr3_nt: TGTGCCAGCAGCTCGCCAACGCAGGGGAGTTATGGCTATGGCTACACCTTC

d_call: TRBD1
v_call: TRBV2
clone_size: .
j_call: TRBJ1-1
cdr3_aa: CASSEARGLNTEAFF
cdr3_nt: TGTGCCAGCAGTGAAGCAAGGGGGCTGAACACTGAAGCTTTCTTT

d_call: .
v_call: TRBV4-2
clone_size: few
j_call: TRBJ2-2
cdr3_aa: CASSQDRETNTGELFF
cdr3_nt: TGTGCCAGCAGCCAAGACCGGGAAACTAACACCGGGGAGCTGTTTTTT

d_call: .
v_call: TRBV4-2
clone_size: .
j_call: TRBJ1-5
cdr3_aa: CASSQDGTGSGNQPQHF
cdr3_nt: TGTGCCAGCAGCCAAGATGGGACGGGATCTGGCAATCAGCCCCAGCATTTT

d_call: .
v_call: TRBV6-5
clone_size: .
j_call: TRBJ2-7
cdr3_aa: CASGSSNWYEQYF
cdr3_nt: TGTGCCAGCGGTTCCTCCAACTGGTACGAGCAGTACTTC

d_call: .
v_call: TRBV13
clone_size: .
j_call: TRBJ2-7
cdr3_aa: CASSRLLSSYEQYF
cdr3_nt: TGTGCCAGCAGCCGACTCCTAAGCTCCTACGAGCAGTACTTC

d_call: TRBD2
v_call: TRBV7-2
clone_size: .
j_call: TRBJ2-1
cdr3_aa: CASSRVAGGAGGDEQFF
cdr3_nt: TGTGCCAGCAGCCGGGTAGCGGGGGGCGCCGGGGGCGATGAGCAGTTCTTC

d_call: TRBD1
v_call: TRBV19
clone_size: once
j_call: TRBJ1-2
cdr3_aa: CASSIRGPIGYTF
cdr3_nt: TGTGCCAGTAGTATCAGGGGGCCTATTGGCTACACCTTC

d_call: .
v_call: TRBV6-2/TRBV6-3
clone_size: .
j_call: TRBJ2-4
cdr3_aa: CASSSRAPNIQYF
cdr3_nt: TGTGCCAGCAGTTCCCGGGCCCCAAACATTCAGTACTTC

d_call: .
v_call: TRBV9
clone_size: once
j_call: TRBJ2-7
cdr3_aa: CASSVDRVDSEQYF
cdr3_nt: TGTGCCAGCAGCGTAGACAGGGTAGATAGCGAGCAGTACTTC

d_call: .
v_call: TRBV7-2
clone_size: .
j_call: TRBJ2-1
cdr3_aa: CASSLPGLPYNEQFF
cdr3_nt: TGTGCCAGCAGCTTACCGGGACTCCCCTACAATGAGCAGTTCTTC

d_call: .
v_call: TRBV19
clone_size: .
j_call: TRBJ2-7
cdr3_aa: CASSMGGNYEQYF
cdr3_nt: TGTGCCAGTAGTATGGGCGGGAACTACGAGCAGTACTTC

d_call: .
v_call: TRBV7-8
clone_size: .
j_call: TRBJ1-6
cdr3_aa: CASSLVGFLSYNSPLHF
cdr3_nt: TGTGCCAGCAGCTTAGTGGGGTTCTTGTCGTATAATTCACCCCTCCACTTT

d_call: .
v_call: TRBV14
clone_size: .
j_call: TRBJ1-1
cdr3_aa: CASSIGRDTEAFF
cdr3_nt: TGTGCCAGCAGCATTGGACGAGACACTGAAGCTTTCTTT

d_call: .
v_call: TRBV12-3/TRBV12-4
clone_size: .
j_call: TRBJ1-1
cdr3_aa: CASSLSGNTEAFF
cdr3_nt: TGTGCCAGCAGTTTATCGGGGAACACTGAAGCTTTCTTT

d_call: TRBD2
v_call: TRBV19
clone_size: .
j_call: TRBJ2-7
cdr3_aa: CASSIGGTSGQPLVEQYF
cdr3_nt: TGTGCCAGTAGTATAGGCGGGACTAGCGGACAACCCCTAGTGGAGCAGTACTTC

d_call: TRBD1
v_call: TRBV27
clone_size: .
j_call: TRBJ1-2
cdr3_aa: CASSPGTGRANYGYTF
cdr3_nt: TGTGCCAGCAGTCCAGGGACAGGGCGAGCTAACTATGGCTACACCTTC

d_call: TRBD2
v_call: TRBV7-2
clone_size: .
j_call: TRBJ2-7
cdr3_aa: CASSLGLAGGGEQYF
cdr3_nt: TGTGCCAGCAGCTTAGGGCTAGCGGGAGGAGGGGAGCAGTACTTC

d_call: .
v_call: TRBV9
clone_size: .
j_call: TRBJ2-2
cdr3_aa: CASSPLIAANTGELFF
cdr3_nt: TGTGCCAGCAGCCCCCTGATAGCGGCGAACACCGGGGAGCTGTTTTTT

d_call: .
v_call: TRBV27
clone_size: .
j_call: TRBJ2-7
cdr3_aa: CASSFLGGAEQYF
cdr3_nt: TGTGCCAGCAGTTTCCTCGGGGGTGCCGAGCAGTACTTC

d_call: TRBD1
v_call: TRBV6-1
clone_size: .
j_call: TRBJ2-7
cdr3_aa: CASSETGTGGYEQYF
cdr3_nt: TGTGCCAGCAGTGAAACCGGGACAGGGGGCTACGAGCAGTACTTC

d_call: .
v_call: TRBV19
clone_size: .
j_call: TRBJ2-7
cdr3_aa: CASSPTIEAYEQYF
cdr3_nt: TGTGCCAGTAGCCCGACGATCGAGGCCTACGAGCAGTACTTC

d_call: TRBD1
v_call: TRBV28
clone_size: .
j_call: TRBJ2-1
cdr3_aa: CASSADRVYNEQFF
cdr3_nt: TGTGCCAGCAGCGCAGACAGGGTCTACAATGAGCAGTTCTTC

d_call: .
v_call: TRBV29-1
clone_size: .
j_call: TRBJ2-1
cdr3_aa: CSVERGLLYNEQFF
cdr3_nt: TGCAGCGTTGAACGGGGACTGCTGTACAATGAGCAGTTCTTC

d_call: .
v_call: TRBV19
clone_size: .
j_call: TRBJ1-6
cdr3_aa: CASSPRWMGSPLHF
cdr3_nt: TGTGCCAGTAGCCCTAGATGGATGGGTTCACCCCTCCACTTT

d_call: .
v_call: TRBV2
clone_size: .
j_call: TRBJ1-1
cdr3_aa: CASSANRDTEAFF
cdr3_nt: TGTGCCAGCAGTGCCAACAGGGACACTGAAGCTTTCTTT

d_call: .
v_call: TRBV27
clone_size: .
j_call: TRBJ1-5
cdr3_aa: CASSSRLQGAGNQPQHF
cdr3_nt: TGTGCCAGCAGCTCTAGACTACAGGGCGCGGGGAATCAGCCCCAGCATTTT

d_call: TRBD1
v_call: TRBV19
clone_size: .
j_call: TRBJ2-7
cdr3_aa: CASSISGGRYEQYF
cdr3_nt: TGTGCCAGTAGTATATCAGGGGGCCGCTACGAGCAGTACTTC

d_call: .
v_call: TRBV27
clone_size: once
j_call: TRBJ2-7
cdr3_aa: CASSLFGGYYEQYF
cdr3_nt: TGTGCCAGCAGTTTATTTGGGGGATACTACGAGCAGTACTTC

d_call: .
v_call: TRBV2
clone_size: .
j_call: TRBJ1-3
cdr3_aa: CASEPKRNTIYF
cdr3_nt: TGTGCCAGCGAGCCCAAAAGAAACACCATATATTTT

d_call: .
v_call: TRBV4-1
clone_size: .
j_call: TRBJ2-7
cdr3_aa: CASSQDTPSSPYEQYF
cdr3_nt: TGCGCCAGCAGCCAAGATACACCCAGCTCCCCCTACGAGCAGTACTTC

d_call: TRBD2
v_call: TRBV19
clone_size: .
j_call: TRBJ2-1
cdr3_aa: CASSIEGLATREQFF
cdr3_nt: TGTGCCAGTAGTATAGAGGGACTAGCCACCCGGGAGCAGTTCTTC

d_call: .
v_call: TRBV2
clone_size: .
j_call: TRBJ1-2
cdr3_aa: CASSGILAYGYTF
cdr3_nt: TGTGCCAGCAGTGGGATTTTAGCCTATGGCTACACCTTC

d_call: TRBD1
v_call: TRBV4-1
clone_size: .
j_call: TRBJ1-5
cdr3_aa: CASSARQGYSNQPQHF
cdr3_nt: TGCGCCAGCAGCGCGCGACAGGGCTATAGCAATCAGCCCCAGCATTTT

d_call: TRBD2
v_call: TRBV15
clone_size: .
j_call: TRBJ2-5
cdr3_aa: CATSREIATSGRRETQYF
cdr3_nt: TGTGCCACCAGCAGAGAAATAGCAACGAGCGGGAGAAGGGAGACCCAGTACTTC

d_call: TRBD1
v_call: TRBV6-1
clone_size: .
j_call: TRBJ1-1
cdr3_aa: CASGQGRETEAFF
cdr3_nt: TGTGCCAGCGGACAGGGGAGAGAAACTGAAGCTTTCTTT

d_call: .
v_call: TRBV3-1/TRBV3-2
clone_size: .
j_call: TRBJ1-2
cdr3_aa: CASSQGVGPVNYGYTF
cdr3_nt: TGTGCCAGCAGCCAAGGTGTAGGACCCGTTAACTATGGCTACACCTTC

d_call: .
v_call: TRBV4-2
clone_size: .
j_call: TRBJ2-7
cdr3_aa: CASSQGGPGRKRDYEQYF
cdr3_nt: TGTGCCAGCAGCCAAGGCGGGCCGGGGAGGAAAAGGGACTACGAGCAGTACTTC

d_call: TRBD1
v_call: TRBV18
clone_size: .
j_call: TRBJ1-1
cdr3_aa: CASSPRDRGLQGAFF
cdr3_nt: TGTGCCAGCTCACCGAGGGACAGGGGGCTTCAGGGAGCTTTCTTT

d_call: .
v_call: TRBV19
clone_size: .
j_call: TRBJ1-5
cdr3_aa: CASTAGGNQPQHF
cdr3_nt: TGTGCCAGTACCGCCGGGGGCAATCAGCCCCAGCATTTT

d_call: .
v_call: TRBV24-1
clone_size: .
j_call: TRBJ2-5
cdr3_aa: CATSDTRTPRTGETQYF
cdr3_nt: TGTGCCACCAGTGATACCCGGACACCACGGACGGGCGAGACCCAGTACTTC

d_call: .
v_call: TRBV2
clone_size: .
j_call: TRBJ1-5
cdr3_aa: CASTRASNQPQHF
cdr3_nt: TGTGCCAGCACTAGAGCCAGCAATCAGCCCCAGCATTTT

d_call: TRBD2
v_call: TRBV4-1
clone_size: .
j_call: TRBJ2-7
cdr3_aa: CASSQLAGNAYEQYF
cdr3_nt: TGCGCCAGCAGCCAACTAGCGGGCAATGCCTACGAGCAGTACTTC

d_call: TRBD1
v_call: TRBV9
clone_size: .
j_call: TRBJ1-2
cdr3_aa: CASSAPGQTSHGYTF
cdr3_nt: TGTGCCAGCAGCGCACCGGGACAGACGTCTCACGGCTACACCTTC

d_call: TRBD2
v_call: TRBV18
clone_size: once
j_call: TRBJ2-5
cdr3_aa: CASSPTSGQETQYF
cdr3_nt: TGTGCCAGCTCACCGACTAGCGGACAAGAGACCCAGTACTTC

d_call: TRBD1
v_call: TRBV5-8
clone_size: .
j_call: TRBJ2-3
cdr3_aa: CASSSGMTGGVSGDTQYF
cdr3_nt: TGTGCCAGCAGCTCCGGCATGACAGGGGGCGTTTCTGGCGATACGCAGTATTTT

d_call: .
v_call: TRBV3-1/TRBV3-2
clone_size: .
j_call: TRBJ1-1
cdr3_aa: CASRLHRGAEAFF
cdr3_nt: TGTGCCAGCAGGTTACACCGTGGGGCTGAAGCTTTCTTT

d_call: TRBD1
v_call: TRBV4-1
clone_size: .
j_call: TRBJ1-2
cdr3_aa: CASSQDKGAYGYTF
cdr3_nt: TGCGCCAGCAGCCAAGATAAGGGGGCATATGGCTACACCTTC

d_call: .
v_call: TRBV15
clone_size: once
j_call: TRBJ2-7
cdr3_aa: CATRSYHSYEQYF
cdr3_nt: TGTGCCACCCGCTCATACCACTCCTACGAGCAGTACTTC

d_call: .
v_call: TRBV7-2
clone_size: .
j_call: TRBJ1-1
cdr3_aa: CASSLVGHLFSNTEAFF
cdr3_nt: TGTGCCAGCAGCTTAGTAGGCCACTTATTCAGCAACACTGAAGCTTTCTTT

d_call: .
v_call: TRBV2
clone_size: .
j_call: TRBJ1-2
cdr3_aa: CASSPRLSTNYGYTF
cdr3_nt: TGTGCCAGCAGTCCGAGACTGAGTACTAACTATGGCTACACCTTC

d_call: .
v_call: TRBV6-6
clone_size: .
j_call: TRBJ2-1
cdr3_aa: CASRRGNEQFF
cdr3_nt: TGTGCCAGTAGAAGGGGGAATGAGCAGTTCTTC